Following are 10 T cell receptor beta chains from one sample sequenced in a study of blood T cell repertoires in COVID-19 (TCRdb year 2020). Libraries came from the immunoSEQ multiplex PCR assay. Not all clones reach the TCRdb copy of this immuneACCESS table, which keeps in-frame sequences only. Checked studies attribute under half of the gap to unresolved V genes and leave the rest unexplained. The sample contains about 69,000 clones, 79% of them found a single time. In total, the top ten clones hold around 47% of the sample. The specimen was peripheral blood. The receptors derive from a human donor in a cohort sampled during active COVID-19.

CDR3 coding DNA: TGTGCCAGCTGGCACCGGGGCAGGGGCATGAAGACCCAGTACTTC. Translating it yields CASWHRGRGMKTQYF. The chain is built from TRBV5-8 and TRBJ2-5, with a weak D call TRBD1 (6 bases). Between the trimmed V and J ends, which lost 7 bases and 6 bases, there was a span of 22 bases. Germline V gives CDR1 SGHTS, CDR2 YDEGEE. The CDR3 has 15 amino acids.

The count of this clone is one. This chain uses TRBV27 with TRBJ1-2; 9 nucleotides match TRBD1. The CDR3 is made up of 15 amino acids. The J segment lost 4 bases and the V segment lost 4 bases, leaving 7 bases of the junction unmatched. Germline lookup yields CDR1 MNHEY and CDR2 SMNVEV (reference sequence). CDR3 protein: CASSSRGQGRYGYTF. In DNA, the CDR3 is TGTGCCAGCAGTTCCCGCGGACAGGGGCGCTATGGCTACACCTTC.

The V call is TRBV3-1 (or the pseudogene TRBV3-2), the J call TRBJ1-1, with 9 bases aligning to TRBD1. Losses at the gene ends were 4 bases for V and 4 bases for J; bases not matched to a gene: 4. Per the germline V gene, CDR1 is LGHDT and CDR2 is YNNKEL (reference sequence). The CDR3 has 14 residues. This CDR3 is CASSLRTGATEAFF. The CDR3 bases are TGTGCCAGCAGCCTTCGGACAGGGGCCACTGAAGCTTTCTTT.

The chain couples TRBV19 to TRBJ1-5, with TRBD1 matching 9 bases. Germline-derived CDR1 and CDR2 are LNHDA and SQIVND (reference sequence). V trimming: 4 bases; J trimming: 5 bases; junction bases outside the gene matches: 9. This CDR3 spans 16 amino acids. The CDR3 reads CASSKPGQGYDQPQHF. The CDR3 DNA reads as TGTGCCAGTAGTAAACCGGGACAGGGATATGATCAGCCCCAGCATTTT.

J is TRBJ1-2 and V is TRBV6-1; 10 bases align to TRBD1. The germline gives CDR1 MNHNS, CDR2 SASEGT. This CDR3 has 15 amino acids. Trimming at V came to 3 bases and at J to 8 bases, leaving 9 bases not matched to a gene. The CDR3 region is CASSEDRGGLWGYTF. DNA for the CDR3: TGTGCCAGCAGTGAGGACAGGGGGGGCCTCTGGGGCTACACCTTC.

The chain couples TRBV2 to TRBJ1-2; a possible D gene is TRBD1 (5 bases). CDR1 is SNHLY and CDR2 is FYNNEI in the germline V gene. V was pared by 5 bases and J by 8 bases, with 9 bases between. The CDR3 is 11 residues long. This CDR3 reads CASSSGYGYTF. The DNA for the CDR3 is TGTGCCAGCAGTTCAGGGTACGGCTACACCTTC.

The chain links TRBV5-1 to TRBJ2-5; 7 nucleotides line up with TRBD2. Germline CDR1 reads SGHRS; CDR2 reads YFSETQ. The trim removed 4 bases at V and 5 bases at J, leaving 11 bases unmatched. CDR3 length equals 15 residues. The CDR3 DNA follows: TGCGCCAGCAGCATGGACCGGGACTACCGTGAGACCCAGTACTTC. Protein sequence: CASSMDRDYRETQYF. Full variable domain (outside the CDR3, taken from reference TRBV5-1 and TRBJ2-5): KAGVTQTPRYLIKTRGQQVTLSCSPISGHRSVSWYQQTPGQGLQFLFEYFSETQRNKGNFPGRFSGRQFSNSRSEMNVSTLELGDSALYLCASSMDRDYRETQYFGPGTRLLVL.

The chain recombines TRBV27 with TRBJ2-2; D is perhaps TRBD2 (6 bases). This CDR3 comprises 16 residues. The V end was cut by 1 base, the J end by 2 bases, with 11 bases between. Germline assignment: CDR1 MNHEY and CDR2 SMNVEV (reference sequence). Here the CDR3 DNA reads TGTGCCAGCAGTTTATTCGGGACTTTTAACACCGGGGAGCTGTTTTTT. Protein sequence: CASSLFGTFNTGELFF.

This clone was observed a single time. The DNA for the CDR3 is TGTGCCAGCAGCCCCACAGCGACAGGGTGGCGGGAGACCCAGTACTTC. Residues: CASSPTATGWRETQYF. V and J are TRBV11-2 and TRBJ2-5, with 7 bases identical to TRBD1. V lost 5 bases and J lost 5; bases outside the gene matches: 14. Germline CDR1 is SGHAT and CDR2 is FQNNGV. The CDR3 runs 16 residues.

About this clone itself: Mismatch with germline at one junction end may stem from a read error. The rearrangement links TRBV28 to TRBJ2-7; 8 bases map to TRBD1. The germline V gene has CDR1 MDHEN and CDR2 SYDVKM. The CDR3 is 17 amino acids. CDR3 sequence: CASSPSPGGAGSYGQYF. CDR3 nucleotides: TGTGCCAGCAGTCCCAGCCCAGGGGGCGCGGGCTCCTACGGGCAGTACTTC.